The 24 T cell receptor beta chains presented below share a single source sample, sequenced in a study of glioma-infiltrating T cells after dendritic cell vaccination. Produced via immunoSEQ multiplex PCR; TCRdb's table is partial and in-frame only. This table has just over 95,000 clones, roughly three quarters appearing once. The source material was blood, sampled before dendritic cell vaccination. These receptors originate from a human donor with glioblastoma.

CDR3 loop: CASSSTGYEQFF. The CDR3 DNA sequence: TGTGCCAGCAGCTCCACAGGGTATGAGCAGTTCTTC. The genes are TRBV7-9 and TRBJ2-1, with D possibly TRBD1 on 6 matching bases. V was trimmed by 4 bases and J by 8 bases, leaving 9 bases between them. CDR1 is SEHNR, CDR2 FQNEAQ, per germline (reference sequence). CDR3 length: 12 amino acids.

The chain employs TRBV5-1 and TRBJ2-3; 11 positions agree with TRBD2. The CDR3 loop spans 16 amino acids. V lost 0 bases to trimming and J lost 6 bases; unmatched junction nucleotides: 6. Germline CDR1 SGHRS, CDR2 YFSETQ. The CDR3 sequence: CASSLVLAGGADTQYF. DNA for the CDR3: TGCGCCAGCAGCTTGGTCCTAGCGGGAGGTGCGGATACGCAGTATTTT.

This CDR3 reads CASYKQGGDEKLFF. In nucleotides, the CDR3 is TGTGCCAGTTATAAACAGGGTGGCGATGAAAAACTGTTTTTT. V is TRBV19 and J is TRBJ1-4; TRBD1 is a possible D gene (6 bases). Trimming removed 8 bases at V and 6 bases at J, with 16 bases between. This CDR3 comprises 14 residues. Germline V gives CDR1 LNHDA, CDR2 SQIVND (reference sequence).

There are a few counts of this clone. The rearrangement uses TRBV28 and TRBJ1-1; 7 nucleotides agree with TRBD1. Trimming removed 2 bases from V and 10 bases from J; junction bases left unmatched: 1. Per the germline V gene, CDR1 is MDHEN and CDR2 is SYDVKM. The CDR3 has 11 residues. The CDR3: CASSLNRGAFF. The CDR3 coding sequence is TGTGCCAGCAGTTTAAACAGGGGAGCTTTCTTT.

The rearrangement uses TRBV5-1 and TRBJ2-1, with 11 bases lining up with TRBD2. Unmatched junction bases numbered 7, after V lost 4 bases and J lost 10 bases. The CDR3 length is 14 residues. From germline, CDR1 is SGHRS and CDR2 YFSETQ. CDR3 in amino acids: CASSGTRLAGEQFF. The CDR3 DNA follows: TGCGCCAGCAGCGGAACTCGACTAGCGGGGGAGCAGTTCTTC.

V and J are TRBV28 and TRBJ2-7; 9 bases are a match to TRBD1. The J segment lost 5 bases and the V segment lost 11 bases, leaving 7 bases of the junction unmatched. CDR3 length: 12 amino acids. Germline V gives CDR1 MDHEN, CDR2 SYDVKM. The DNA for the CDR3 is TGTGCCGTAGGGACAGGGTTCCACGAGCAGTACTTC. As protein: CAVGTGFHEQYF.

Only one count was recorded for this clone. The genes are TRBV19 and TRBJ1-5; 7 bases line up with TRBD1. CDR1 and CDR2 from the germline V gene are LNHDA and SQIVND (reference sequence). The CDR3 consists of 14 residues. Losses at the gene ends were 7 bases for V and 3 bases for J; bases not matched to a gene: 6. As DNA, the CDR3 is TGTGCCAGTAACCCGACAGGGCTCAATCAGCCCCAGCATTTT. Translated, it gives CASNPTGLNQPQHF. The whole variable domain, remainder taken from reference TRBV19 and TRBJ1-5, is DGGITQSPKYLFRKEGQNVTLSCEQNLNHDAMYWYRQDPGQGLRLIYYSQIVNDFQKGDIAEGYSVSREKKESFPLTVTSAQKNPTAFYLCASNPTGLNQPQHFGDGTRLSIL.

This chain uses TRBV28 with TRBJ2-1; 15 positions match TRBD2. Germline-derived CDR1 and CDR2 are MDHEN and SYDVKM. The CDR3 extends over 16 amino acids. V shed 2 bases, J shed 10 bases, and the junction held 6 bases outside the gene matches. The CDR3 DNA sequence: TGTGCCAGCAGTTTAAGGGGGACTAGCGGGAGGATGGAGCAGTTCTTC. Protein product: CASSLRGTSGRMEQFF.

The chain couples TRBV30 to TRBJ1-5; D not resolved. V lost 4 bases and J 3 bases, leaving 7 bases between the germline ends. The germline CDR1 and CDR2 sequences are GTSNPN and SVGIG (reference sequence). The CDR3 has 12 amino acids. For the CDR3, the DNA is TGTGCCTGGACACGGGACAATCAGCCCCAGCATTTT. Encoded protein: CAWTRDNQPQHF.

CDR3 bases: TGCGCCAGCAGCTTGATTCCAAGCGGGGGGGGCTCCCGCGAGCAGTACTTC. Its protein product is CASSLIPSGGGSREQYF. The genes are TRBV5-1 and TRBJ2-7, with 10 bases fitting TRBD2. The ends lost 1 base at V and 6 bases at J; junction bases unmatched: 13. The CDR3 totals 17 residues. In germline, CDR1 is SGHRS, CDR2 YFSETQ.

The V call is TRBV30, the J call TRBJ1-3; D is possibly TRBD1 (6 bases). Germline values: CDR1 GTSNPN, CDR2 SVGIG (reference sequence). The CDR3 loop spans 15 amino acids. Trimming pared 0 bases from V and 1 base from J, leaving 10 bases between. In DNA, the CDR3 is TGTGCCTGGAGTGTGGGGGCAGAGTCTGGAAACACCATATATTTT. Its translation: CAWSVGAESGNTIYF.

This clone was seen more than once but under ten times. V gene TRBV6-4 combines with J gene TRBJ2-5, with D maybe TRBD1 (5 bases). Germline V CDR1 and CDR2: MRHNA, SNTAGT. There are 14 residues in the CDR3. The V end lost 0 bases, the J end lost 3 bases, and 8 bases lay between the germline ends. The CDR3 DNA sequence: TGTGCCAGCAGTGACTCAGCCAGGGAAGAGACCCAGTACTTC. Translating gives CASSDSAREETQYF.

In DNA form, the CDR3 reads TGTGCCAGCAGCCGGGCTGGGGCCTTATGGCGGTACTTC. Residues: CASSRAGALWRYF. The J gene is TRBJ2-7, the V gene TRBV28, with D tentatively TRBD1 (5 bases). Germline values: CDR1 MDHEN, CDR2 SYDVKM. CDR3 length: 13 residues. The germline V and J ends were trimmed by 6 bases and 12 bases, with 21 bases remaining between them.

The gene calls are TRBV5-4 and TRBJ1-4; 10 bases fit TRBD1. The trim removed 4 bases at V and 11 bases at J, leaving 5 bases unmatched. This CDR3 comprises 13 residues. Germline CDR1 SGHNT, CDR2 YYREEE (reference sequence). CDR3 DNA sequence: TGTGCCAGCAGCGCGGACAGGGGGTGGAAACTGTTTTTT. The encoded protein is CASSADRGWKLFF. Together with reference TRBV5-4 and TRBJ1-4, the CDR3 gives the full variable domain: ETGVTQSPTHLIKTRGQQVTLRCSSQSGHNTVSWYQQALGQGPQFIFQYYREEENGRGNFPPRFSGLQFPNYSSELNVNALELDDSALYLCASSADRGWKLFFGSGTQLSVL.

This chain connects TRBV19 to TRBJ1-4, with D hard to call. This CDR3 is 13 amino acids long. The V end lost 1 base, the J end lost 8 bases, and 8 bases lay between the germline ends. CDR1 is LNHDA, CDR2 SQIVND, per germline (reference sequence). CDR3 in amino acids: CASSIGVGEKLFF. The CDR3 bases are TGTGCCAGTAGTATAGGCGTCGGGGAAAAACTGTTTTTT.

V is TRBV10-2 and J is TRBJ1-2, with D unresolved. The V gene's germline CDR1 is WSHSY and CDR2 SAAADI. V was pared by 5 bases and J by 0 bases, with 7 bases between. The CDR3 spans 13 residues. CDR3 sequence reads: CASSNLANYGYTF. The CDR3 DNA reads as TGCGCCAGCAGTAACCTAGCTAACTATGGCTACACCTTC.

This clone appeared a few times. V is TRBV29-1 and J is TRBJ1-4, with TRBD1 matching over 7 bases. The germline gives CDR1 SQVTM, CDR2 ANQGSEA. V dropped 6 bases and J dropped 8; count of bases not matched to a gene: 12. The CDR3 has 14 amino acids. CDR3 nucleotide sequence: TGCAGCGTCGCAATCGGACAGGTCGGAGAAAAACTGTTTTTT. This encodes CSVAIGQVGEKLFF. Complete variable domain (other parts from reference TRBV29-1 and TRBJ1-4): SAVISQKPSRDICQRGTSLTIQCQVDSQVTMMFWYRQQPGQSLTLIATANQGSEATYESGFVIDKFPISRPNLTFSTLTVSNMSPEDSSIYLCSVAIGQVGEKLFFGSGTQLSVL.

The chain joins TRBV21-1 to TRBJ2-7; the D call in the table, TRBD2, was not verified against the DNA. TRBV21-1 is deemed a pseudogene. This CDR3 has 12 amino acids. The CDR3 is CASSKGGREQYF. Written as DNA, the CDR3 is TGTGCCAGCAGCAAAGGAGGGCGGGAGCAGTACTTC.

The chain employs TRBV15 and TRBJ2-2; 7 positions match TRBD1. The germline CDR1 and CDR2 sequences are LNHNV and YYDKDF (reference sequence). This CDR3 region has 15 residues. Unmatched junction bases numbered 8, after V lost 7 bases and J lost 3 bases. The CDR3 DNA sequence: TGTGCCACCAAAACTAACGGACAGGACACCGGGGAGCTGTTTTTT. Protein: CATKTNGQDTGELFF.

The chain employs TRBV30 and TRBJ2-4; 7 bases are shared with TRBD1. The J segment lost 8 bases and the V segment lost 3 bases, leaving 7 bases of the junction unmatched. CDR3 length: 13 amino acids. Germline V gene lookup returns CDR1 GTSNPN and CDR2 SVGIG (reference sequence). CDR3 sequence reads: CAWRKGGYDIQYF. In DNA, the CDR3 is TGTGCCTGGAGAAAAGGGGGCTACGACATTCAGTACTTC.

As DNA, the CDR3 is TGCGCCAGCAGCCCAGGGACTAGCCAAGAGACCCAGTACTTC. Translation: CASSPGTSQETQYF. J is TRBJ2-5 and V is TRBV5-1, with 8 bases lining up with TRBD2. Trimming at V came to 4 bases and at J to 1 base, leaving 3 bases not matched to a gene. The CDR3 spans 14 residues. Germline V gene lookup returns CDR1 SGHRS and CDR2 YFSETQ.

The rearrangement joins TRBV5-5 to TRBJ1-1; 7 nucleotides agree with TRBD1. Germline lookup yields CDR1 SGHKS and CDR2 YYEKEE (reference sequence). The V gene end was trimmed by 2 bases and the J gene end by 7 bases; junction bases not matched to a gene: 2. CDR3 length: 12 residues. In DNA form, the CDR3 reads TGTGCCAGCAGCTTAAGGGGGCTTGAAGCTTTCTTT. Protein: CASSLRGLEAFF.

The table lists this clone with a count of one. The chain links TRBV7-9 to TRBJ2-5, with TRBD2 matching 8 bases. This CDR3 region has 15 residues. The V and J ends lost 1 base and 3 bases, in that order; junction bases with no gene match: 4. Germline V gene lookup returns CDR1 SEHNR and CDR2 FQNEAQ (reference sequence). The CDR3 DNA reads TGTGCCAGCAGCTTAGGTCAACTAGCGGAAGAGACCCAGTACTTC. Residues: CASSLGQLAEETQYF.

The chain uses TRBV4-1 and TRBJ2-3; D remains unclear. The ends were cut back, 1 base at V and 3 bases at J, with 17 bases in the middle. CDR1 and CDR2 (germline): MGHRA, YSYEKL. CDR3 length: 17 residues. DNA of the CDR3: TGCGCCAGCAGCCAAGTTGGGCCAGGCATTGGTACAGATACGCAGTATTTT. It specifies CASSQVGPGIGTDTQYF.